The next 3 T cell receptor beta chains were all read from a single sample in a study of response to subunit inactivated influenza vaccine (dated by TCRdb to the late 2010s). The method was RT-PCR. The run used an Illumina HiSeq 2500. TCRdb cleaned the public reads at Q25 with fastp, built clones with MiXCR and kept in-frame beta chains. Under each unique CDR3 protein, matching rows form one entry showing the most common genes and DNA. This sample is represented by roughly 290,000 distinct CDR3 sequences; about a fifth of them were singletons. About 10% of the sample lies in the top ten. Specimen: PBMCs from blood, collected about 20 months after vaccination. The source is a man aged 45 to 75 who received an inactivated influenza vaccine. Donor details come from another sample of the same person, matched by shared clones.

The J gene is TRBJ1-1, the V gene TRBV4-1; 7 bases align to TRBD1. This CDR3 is 14 amino acids long. J was trimmed by 7 bases and V by 3 bases; bases with no gene match: 8. Looked up from germline, CDR1 is MGHRA and CDR2 is YSYEKL. The CDR3 sequence: CASSHQDRVGEAFF. Here the CDR3 DNA reads TGCGCCAGCAGCCATCAAGACAGGGTCGGTGAAGCTTTCTTT.

V is TRBV7-2 and J is TRBJ1-4; a weak D match, TRBD1 (6 bases). The CDR3 has 14 residues. V lost 4 bases and J lost 6, with 12 bases in between. The V gene's germline CDR1 is SGHTA and CDR2 FQGNSA. Here the CDR3 reads CASSSDRRDEKLFF. As DNA, the CDR3 is TGTGCCAGCAGCTCCGACAGGCGAGATGAAAAACTGTTTTTT.

This clonotype has just a few counts. This chain links TRBV10-3 with TRBJ2-7; weak D call: TRBD2 (5 bases). Germline assignment: CDR1 ENHRY and CDR2 SYGVKD. This CDR3 region has 14 residues. V was clipped by 7 bases and J by 5 bases, with 18 bases between them. CDR3 in amino acids: CAIKRTEENNEQYF. The CDR3 DNA sequence: TGTGCCATCAAACGGACTGAAGAAAATAACGAGCAGTACTTC.